These 23 T cell receptor beta chains share one sample of origin, sequenced in a study of CD8 T cells in ankylosing spondylitis. These receptors have no identified antigens. Study results and caveats: Eight highly homologous variants made up a TCR beta motif, and this motif appeared characteristic of ankylosing spondylitis blood.

TCRdb used MiXCR to reprocess the 5' RACE reads, holding one entry per CDR3 protein. The sample consists of roughly 440,000 distinct CDR3 sequences, under 20% of them appearing once. The sample taken for sequencing was blood, either unsorted or a sorted T cell fraction (not recorded which). Receptor source: a male donor with ankylosing spondylitis.

This clonotype was picked up a small number of times. The chain uses TRBV7-8 and TRBJ2-5; D is undetermined. V was trimmed by 0 bases and J by 1 base, leaving 9 bases between them. Germline V gene lookup returns CDR1 SGHVS and CDR2 FQNEAQ. This CDR3 has 15 residues. CDR3: CASSLARWAQETQYF. The DNA of the CDR3 is TGTGCCAGCAGCTTAGCGCGGTGGGCCCAAGAGACCCAGTACTTC.

J is TRBJ2-3 and V is TRBV6-2 or TRBV6-3; the D is unclear. This CDR3 spans 13 amino acids. Germline CDR1 MNHEY, CDR2 SVGEGT. The V gene lost 2 bases and the J gene lost 4 bases, with 7 bases spanning the gap. The DNA for the CDR3 is TGTGCCAGCAGTTACGCGGACGCAGATACGCAGTATTTT. Its translation is CASSYADADTQYF.

This chain uses TRBV20-1 with TRBJ2-1, with TRBD1 matching over 10 bases. V lost 4 bases, J lost 8 bases, and 11 bases stayed unmatched. The germline V gene encodes CDR1 DFQATT and CDR2 SNEGSKA (reference sequence). CDR3 length: 15 amino acids. DNA for the CDR3: TGCAGTGCTATCACAGACAGGGGGCGACGGGATGAGCAGTTCTTC. This translates into CSAITDRGRRDEQFF.

This clonotype was counted ten times or more. The V gene is TRBV11-2, the J gene TRBJ2-5, with 7 bases that match TRBD2. The CDR3 runs 13 residues. V gave up 2 bases and J gave up 4 bases; unmatched junction bases: 1. Germline V gene sequence: CDR1 SGHAT, CDR2 FQNNGV. The CDR3 spells CASSLPGGETQYF. CDR3 sequence (DNA): TGTGCCAGCAGCTTACCGGGGGGAGAGACCCAGTACTTC.

This clonotype was observed a few times. The gene calls are TRBV4-3 and TRBJ1-4, with TRBD1 matching 9 bases. Germline values: CDR1 LGHNA, CDR2 YSLEER. The CDR3 totals 20 residues. V shed 0 bases, J shed 4 bases, and the junction held 15 bases outside the gene matches. The CDR3 loop reads CASSQEVTTGGPGHNEKLFF. CDR3 bases: TGCGCCAGCAGCCAAGAGGTCACCACAGGGGGCCCCGGTCATAATGAAAAACTGTTTTTT.

The chain couples TRBV6-2 or TRBV6-3 to TRBJ1-1; D may be TRBD1 (5 bases). CDR1 MNHEY and CDR2 SVGEGT come from the germline V gene. The CDR3 has 13 amino acids. Between the trimmed V and J ends, which lost 5 bases and 5 bases, there was a span of 12 bases. CDR3 nucleotides: TGTGCCAGCAGTACGAACAGGCATACTGAAGCTTTCTTT. It encodes CASSTNRHTEAFF.

The chain carries TRBV18 and TRBJ1-5; D remains unclear. The V and J ends lost 4 bases and 0 bases respectively, with 13 bases between them. The germline V gene has CDR1 KGHSH and CDR2 LQKENI. This CDR3 is built from 16 residues. Here the CDR3 DNA reads TGTGCCAGCTCACTGGAGGTAGCGGGTAGCAATCAGCCCCAGCATTTT. It encodes CASSLEVAGSNQPQHF.

The chain is built from TRBV20-1 and TRBJ1-4; the match to TRBD1 covers 11 bases. The CDR3 has 17 residues. In germline, CDR1 is DFQATT, CDR2 SNEGSKA (reference sequence). Trimming removed 6 bases from V and 7 bases from J; junction bases left unmatched: 16. CDR3 residues: CSAKLGTGGMMGEKLFF. CDR3 DNA sequence: TGCAGTGCAAAACTCGGGACAGGGGGTATGATGGGTGAAAAACTGTTTTTT.

This clonotype was seen only once. The chain carries TRBV18 and TRBJ1-2, with no clear D. V lost 3 bases to trimming and J lost 3 bases, with 17 bases between them. The CDR3 totals 16 residues. Germline V gives CDR1 KGHSH, CDR2 LQKENI. The CDR3 region has the DNA TGTGCCAGCTCACCCCTGGAACGGGGAACGGACTATGGCTACACCTTC. The encoded protein is CASSPLERGTDYGYTF. Full variable domain (remainder filled in from reference TRBV18 and TRBJ1-2): NAGVMQNPRHLVRRRGQEARLRCSPMKGHSHVYWYRQLPEEGLKFMVYLQKENIIDESGMPKERFSAEFPKEGPSILRIQQVVRGDSAAYFCASSPLERGTDYGYTFGSGTRLTVV.

Here the CDR3 reads CASSFGFRGNQPQHF. DNA for the CDR3: TGTGCCAGCAGTTTCGGGTTCCGGGGTAATCAGCCCCAGCATTTT. This chain joins TRBV28 and TRBJ1-5; D not certain. The CDR3 runs 15 residues. From germline, CDR1 is MDHEN and CDR2 SYDVKM. With 3 bases removed from V and 4 bases from J, the gap between germline ends came to 13 bases.

The V call is TRBV5-1, the J call TRBJ2-2; 12 bases fit TRBD2. Germline V gene sequence: CDR1 SGHRS, CDR2 YFSETQ. The ends lost 3 bases at V and 6 bases at J; junction bases unmatched: 9. CDR3 length: 17 amino acids. The CDR3 reads CASSWRTSGIGSGELFF. CDR3 bases: TGCGCCAGCAGCTGGAGGACTAGCGGGATCGGGTCCGGGGAGCTGTTTTTT.

This clonotype was seen a few times. This sequence joins TRBV12-3 or TRBV12-4 and TRBJ1-1, with D possibly matching TRBD1 (6 bases). The CDR3 extends over 14 amino acids. V was shortened by 6 bases and J by 1 base, with 12 bases between the two germline ends. This chain's CDR3 is CASRGGLWNTEAFF. DNA for the CDR3: TGTGCCAGCAGGGGGGGGCTCTGGAACACTGAAGCTTTCTTT.

The table lists this clonotype with a few counts. The gene calls are TRBV10-3 and TRBJ2-6, with TRBD2 matching over 7 bases. V dropped 1 base and J dropped 4; count of bases not matched to a gene: 13. CDR3 size: 19 residues. The V gene's germline CDR1 is ENHRY and CDR2 SYGVKD. CDR3 nucleotide sequence: TGTGCCATCAGTGAGTTAGGGTCTAGCGGTAAGGGAGGGGCCAACGTCCTGACTTTC. Translation: CAISELGSSGKGGANVLTF.

Ten or more counts support this clonotype. The V gene is TRBV7-2, the J gene TRBJ2-5; 7 bases agree with TRBD1. Germline-derived CDR1 and CDR2 are SGHTA and FQGNSA. This CDR3 has 14 residues. With 5 bases clipped from V and 4 bases from J, the junction kept 7 bases outside the gene matches. In nucleotides, the CDR3 is TGTGCCAGCAGCCTGTACAGGGGAAGAGAGACCCAGTACTTC. Amino acid sequence: CASSLYRGRETQYF.

V gene TRBV29-1 combines with J gene TRBJ2-3; D ambiguous. This CDR3 has 13 amino acids. The ends were cut back, 0 bases at V and 0 bases at J, with 4 bases in the middle. Germline-derived CDR1 and CDR2 are SQVTM and ANQGSEA. In DNA, the CDR3 is TGCAGCGTTGAAGAGGACAGCACAGATACGCAGTATTTT. Translated, it gives CSVEEDSTDTQYF.

The rearrangement uses TRBV6-1 and TRBJ2-3; TRBD2 aligns across 9 bases. CDR1 is MNHNS, CDR2 SASEGT, per germline. This CDR3 has 15 residues. The V gene end was trimmed by 4 bases and the J gene end by 6 bases; junction bases not matched to a gene: 8. CDR3 DNA: TGTGCCAGCAGTGTGGTAGCGGGAGATAGGGATACGCAGTATTTT. It codes for CASSVVAGDRDTQYF.

The V gene is TRBV14, the J gene TRBJ2-5; 10 bases line up with TRBD2. The CDR3 runs 17 residues. Germline V gene sequence: CDR1 SGHDN, CDR2 FVKESK. V shed 1 base, J shed 1 base, and the junction held 6 bases outside the gene matches. CDR3 nucleotide sequence: TGTGCCAGCAGCCAAGGGGGACTAGCGCGTTTCCAAGAGACCCAGTACTTC. Translated, it gives CASSQGGLARFQETQYF.

The gene calls are TRBV7-2 and TRBJ2-7; no firm D call. V lost 3 bases and J 3 bases, leaving 9 bases between the germline ends. Germline V gene data show CDR1 as SGHTA and CDR2 as FQGNSA. This CDR3 contains 13 residues. The DNA for the CDR3 is TGTGCCAGCAGCTTTGGCAATATCTACGAGCAGTACTTC. Translating it yields CASSFGNIYEQYF.

This clonotype was observed a few times. This chain joins TRBV7-9 and TRBJ1-6; possible D gene TRBD1, 6 bases. The CDR3 has 14 residues. V was pared by 5 bases and J by 6 bases, with 11 bases between. The germline V gene has CDR1 SEHNR and CDR2 FQNEAQ (reference sequence). DNA for the CDR3: TGTGCCAGCAGCCCGGGGGGGGCTAATTCACCCCTCCACTTT. Amino acids: CASSPGGANSPLHF.

This clonotype was seen more than once but under ten times. The chain joins TRBV6-5 to TRBJ1-1; possible D gene TRBD1, 5 bases. This CDR3 contains 15 residues. V was trimmed by 4 bases and J by 2 bases, leaving 14 bases between them. CDR1 is MNHEY and CDR2 is SVGAGI in the germline V gene. The CDR3: CASSWDLYPNTEAFF. The CDR3 coding sequence is TGTGCCAGCAGTTGGGACCTATACCCTAACACTGAAGCTTTCTTT.

This clonotype has just a few counts. The V gene is TRBV5-1, the J gene TRBJ2-3; D might be TRBD2 (6 bases). The CDR3 has 16 amino acids. Trimming shortened V by 0 bases and J by 0 bases, and 11 bases separated the two germline ends. Germline values: CDR1 SGHRS, CDR2 YFSETQ. The DNA for the CDR3 is TGCGCCAGCAGCTTGGCTGATAGCGGAAGCACAGATACGCAGTATTTT. It encodes CASSLADSGSTDTQYF.

The rearrangement uses TRBV29-1 and TRBJ2-1; 7 bases align to TRBD1. Trimming took 7 bases from V and 12 from J; bases not matched to a gene: 18. The CDR3 spans 14 residues. Germline V lookup: CDR1 SQVTM, CDR2 ANQGSEA. The CDR3 region is CSAWTGMKTDWQFF. CDR3 in DNA: TGCAGCGCCTGGACAGGAATGAAAACGGATTGGCAGTTCTTC.

This clonotype has only a few counts. The chain is built from TRBV20-1 and TRBJ1-5; TRBD1 agrees at 10 bases. J was trimmed by 3 bases and V by 7 bases; bases with no gene match: 6. From germline, CDR1 is DFQATT and CDR2 SNEGSKA (reference sequence). This CDR3 contains 14 residues. This chain's CDR3 is CSGRQGAANQPQHF. DNA for the CDR3: TGCAGTGGGAGACAGGGGGCGGCCAATCAGCCCCAGCATTTT.